The 26 T cell receptor beta chains below all came from one sample that was sequenced in a study of blood T cell repertoires in COVID-19. This table comes from immunoSEQ multiplex PCR, and its TCRdb copy is limited to in-frame clones, with some not included. The repertoire holds 300,000 to 350,000 clones, about 87% seen once, with 1.5% to 2% in the top ten. Sequenced input: peripheral blood. All receptors derive from a woman aged 25 to 45 with COVID-19, enrolled during active disease.

The gene calls are TRBV7-6 and TRBJ2-2, with D perhaps matching TRBD1 (6 bases). The V and J ends lost 5 bases and 4 bases respectively, with 14 bases between them. The germline V gene encodes CDR1 SGHVS and CDR2 FNYEAQ. CDR3 length: 15 residues. CDR3 protein: CASSRTVGFTGELFF. Here the CDR3 DNA reads TGTGCCAGCAGCCGGACAGTAGGTTTCACCGGGGAGCTGTTTTTT.

V gene TRBV2 combines with J gene TRBJ2-1, with TRBD1 as a possible D gene (6 bases). From germline, CDR1 is SNHLY and CDR2 FYNNEI. The CDR3 runs to 13 residues. V was shortened by 8 bases and J by 3 bases, with 11 bases between the two germline ends. The CDR3 DNA follows: TGTGCCAGCGGACAGCGAAACTACAATGAGCAGTTCTTC. Amino acid sequence: CASGQRNYNEQFF.

This clone was observed once. The genes are TRBV6-2 or TRBV6-3 and TRBJ1-6; TRBD1 aligns across 7 bases. This CDR3 spans 14 amino acids. V shed 6 bases, J shed 6 bases, and the junction held 5 bases outside the gene matches. CDR1 is MNHEY and CDR2 is SVGEGT in the germline V gene. The DNA for the CDR3 is TGTGCCAGCAGGTACAGGGGTTCTAATTCACCCCTCCACTTT. The encoded protein is CASRYRGSNSPLHF.

The chain links TRBV7-9 to TRBJ1-2, with a tentative D call TRBD1 (6 bases). Trimming shortened V by 1 base and J by 4 bases, and 13 bases separated the two germline ends. Germline V gives CDR1 SEHNR, CDR2 FQNEAQ (reference sequence). The CDR3 runs 15 residues. The CDR3 DNA reads TGTGCCAGCAGCTTAGTGGCAGGGGCGCTCTATGGCTACACCTTC. Translated: CASSLVAGALYGYTF.

V is TRBV7-8 and J is TRBJ2-3, with 7 bases fitting TRBD2. Looked up from germline, CDR1 is SGHVS and CDR2 is FQNEAQ. The ends lost 5 bases at V and 0 bases at J; junction bases unmatched: 11. The CDR3 is made up of 17 amino acids. This CDR3 is CASSRGPSGASTDTQYF. CDR3 DNA sequence: TGTGCCAGCAGCCGAGGCCCAAGCGGGGCGAGCACAGATACGCAGTATTTT.

The rearrangement links TRBV19 to TRBJ1-1, with D unclear. V was pared by 7 bases and J by 5 bases, with 20 bases between. The CDR3 totals 15 residues. Germline CDR1 is LNHDA and CDR2 is SQIVND (reference sequence). CDR3 DNA: TGTGCCAGTAAAGGACTCTTGACCGGAGGGACTGAAGCTTTCTTT. The encoded protein is CASKGLLTGGTEAFF.

In the case of this clone: The same CDR3 can be traced to other DNA sequences in this sample. V and J are TRBV7-9 and TRBJ1-5; TRBD1 might be the D (6 bases). The CDR3 is made up of 14 amino acids. V was clipped by 5 bases and J by 4 bases, with 12 bases between them. Germline values: CDR1 SEHNR, CDR2 FQNEAQ (reference sequence). This chain's CDR3 is CASSRTGINQPQHF. The CDR3 region has the DNA TGTGCCAGCAGCCGAACAGGGATAAATCAGCCCCAGCATTTT.

This clone was found once. V and J are TRBV6-6 and TRBJ1-2; 9 bases map to TRBD1. Germline trimming cut 2 bases from V and 4 bases from J; bases unmatched to any gene: 2. The germline CDR1 and CDR2 sequences are MNHNY and SVGAGI (reference sequence). CDR3 length: 14 amino acids. The chain's CDR3 is CASSYMTGGYGYTF. The CDR3 region has the DNA TGTGCCAGCAGTTACATGACAGGGGGCTATGGCTACACCTTC.

The rearrangement uses TRBV2 and TRBJ1-1, with 7 bases matching TRBD1. There are 13 residues in the CDR3. Germline V CDR1 and CDR2: SNHLY, FYNNEI. V lost 6 bases and J lost 2; bases outside the gene matches: 3. The chain's CDR3 is CASSRDRNTEAFF. Written as DNA, the CDR3 is TGTGCCAGCAGCAGGGACAGAAACACTGAAGCTTTCTTT.

This chain joins TRBV15 and TRBJ2-2; the D gene is possibly TRBD2 (5 bases). Germline V gene sequence: CDR1 LNHNV, CDR2 YYDKDF (reference sequence). Between the trimmed V and J ends, which lost 1 base and 0 bases, there was a span of 6 bases. The CDR3 loop spans 15 amino acids. The CDR3: CATSRGLPNTGELFF. Here the CDR3 DNA reads TGTGCCACCAGCAGAGGACTACCGAACACCGGGGAGCTGTTTTTT.

V gene TRBV4-1 combines with J gene TRBJ1-5, with D possibly TRBD1 on 6 matching bases. Germline V gives CDR1 MGHRA, CDR2 YSYEKL. V was shortened by 2 bases and J by 6 bases, with 20 bases between the two germline ends. The CDR3 is 17 amino acids. CDR3 amino acids: CASSQPPGRGAGQPQHF. As DNA, the CDR3 is TGCGCCAGCAGCCAACCTCCCGGGAGGGGGGCCGGTCAGCCCCAGCATTTT.

The V and J genes are TRBV28 and TRBJ2-3, with TRBD2 identical over 12 bases. The CDR3 is 14 amino acids. CDR1 is MDHEN, CDR2 SYDVKM, per germline. J gave up 9 bases and V 8 bases, and 9 bases lay outside the gene matches. The CDR3 protein is CASLAGGLVGTQYF. The CDR3 bases are TGTGCCAGCCTAGCGGGGGGGCTGGTTGGCACGCAGTATTTT.

The chain combines TRBV27 with TRBJ1-1, with D possibly TRBD1 on 5 matching bases. The CDR3 runs to 14 residues. In germline, CDR1 is MNHEY, CDR2 SMNVEV (reference sequence). Trimming shortened V by 2 bases and J by 4 bases, and 11 bases separated the two germline ends. The CDR3 reads CASSLNQGGTEAFF. DNA for the CDR3: TGTGCCAGCAGTTTAAACCAGGGAGGCACTGAAGCTTTCTTT.

This clone was seen only once. The chain joins TRBV7-7 to TRBJ2-5, with TRBD2 matching 9 bases. The V gene end was trimmed by 3 bases and the J gene end by 4 bases; junction bases not matched to a gene: 0. Germline V CDR1 and CDR2: SSHAT, FNYEAQ (reference sequence). The CDR3 extends over 13 amino acids. The CDR3 sequence: CASSLGLAETQYF. The DNA for the CDR3 is TGTGCCAGCAGCTTGGGACTAGCAGAGACCCAGTACTTC.

The chain links TRBV19 to TRBJ1-1; the D gene is possibly TRBD1 (5 bases). The germline V and J ends were trimmed by 5 bases and 6 bases, with 10 bases remaining between them. The CDR3 has 12 amino acids. CDR1 and CDR2 (germline): LNHDA, SQIVND (reference sequence). The chain's CDR3 is CASSSQDSEAFF. CDR3 coding DNA: TGTGCCAGTAGTTCACAGGATTCTGAAGCTTTCTTT.

V gene TRBV18 combines with J gene TRBJ1-1; perhaps TRBD1 as D (5 bases). V was cut by 6 bases and J by 0 bases, with 11 bases left in between. This CDR3 is built from 14 residues. CDR1 and CDR2 from the germline V gene are KGHSH and LQKENI. The DNA for the CDR3 is TGTGCCAGCTCCCCGGACATTATGAACACTGAAGCTTTCTTT. It specifies CASSPDIMNTEAFF.

Comments on this clone: At the DNA level, this CDR3 is encoded by other sequences in the same sample as well. The CDR3 DNA follows: TGCAGCGTTGCGACAGGATCTGGAAACACCATATATTTT. It is translated as CSVATGSGNTIYF. The chain recombines TRBV29-1 with TRBJ1-3; a weak D match, TRBD1 (6 bases). The CDR3 runs to 13 residues. Germline loops: CDR1 SQVTM, CDR2 ANQGSEA. Between the trimmed V and J ends, which lost 4 bases and 1 base, there was a span of 8 bases.

This clone was recorded only once. CDR3 nucleotides: TGTGCCAAAACGGGAGGGGGTCGGAGCAATCAGCCCCAGCATTTT. This encodes CAKTGGGRSNQPQHF. V is TRBV19 and J is TRBJ1-5, with TRBD1 as a possible D gene (6 bases). The CDR3 covers 15 residues. Germline V gives CDR1 LNHDA, CDR2 SQIVND (reference sequence). V shed 10 bases and J shed 1 base, with 17 bases lying between them.

V gene TRBV23-1 combines with J gene TRBJ2-1, with 8 bases matching TRBD2. TRBV23-1 falls under the ORF class, with uncertain function. This CDR3 contains 15 residues. The V gene end was trimmed by 6 bases and the J gene end by 7 bases; junction bases not matched to a gene: 11. CDR3 region: CASSLRLRGENEQFF. CDR3 DNA sequence: TGCGCCAGCAGCCTCAGGTTGCGGGGGGAAAATGAGCAGTTCTTC.

The chain links TRBV19 to TRBJ1-4; D gene ambiguous. There are 14 residues in the CDR3. The V gene lost 3 bases and the J gene lost 8 bases, with 13 bases spanning the gap. CDR1 and CDR2 from the germline V gene are LNHDA and SQIVND (reference sequence). CDR3 bases: TGTGCCAGTAGTATGCGAGACATCAGGGAAAAACTGTTTTTT. It codes for CASSMRDIREKLFF.

The chain links TRBV18 to TRBJ1-2; 9 bases align to TRBD1. J gave up 6 bases and V 3 bases, and 8 bases lay outside the gene matches. Germline CDR1 reads KGHSH; CDR2 reads LQKENI. This CDR3 region has 15 residues. Written as DNA, the CDR3 is TGTGCCAGCTCACCGGGGCGGGGACAGGGCGATGGCTACACCTTC. It is translated as CASSPGRGQGDGYTF. Filled out from reference TRBV18 and TRBJ1-2, the complete variable domain reads NAGVMQNPRHLVRRRGQEARLRCSPMKGHSHVYWYRQLPEEGLKFMVYLQKENIIDESGMPKERFSAEFPKEGPSILRIQQVVRGDSAAYFCASSPGRGQGDGYTFGSGTRLTVV.

This chain connects TRBV11-2 to TRBJ2-1, with 16 bases aligning to TRBD2. Germline-derived CDR1 and CDR2 are SGHAT and FQNNGV. The CDR3 is made up of 18 amino acids. The J segment lost 8 bases and the V segment lost 4 bases, leaving 11 bases of the junction unmatched. CDR3 in DNA: TGTGCCAGCAGCTCCAGGGGACTAGCGGGGGGGCCTCGCCATGAGCAGTTCTTC. Translated: CASSSRGLAGGPRHEQFF.

The rearrangement uses TRBV4-2 and TRBJ1-1; 8 bases are shared with TRBD1. The CDR3 is 15 residues long. V shed 4 bases, J shed 10 bases, and the junction held 14 bases outside the gene matches. CDR1 is LGHNA and CDR2 is YNFKEQ in the germline V gene. The CDR3: CASSPPEGQGRRAFF. CDR3 nucleotides: TGTGCCAGCAGCCCTCCGGAAGGACAGGGCAGGAGAGCTTTCTTT.

The rearrangement joins TRBV7-9 to TRBJ2-7; tentatively, D is TRBD1 (6 bases). Germline V gene sequence: CDR1 SEHNR, CDR2 FQNEAQ (reference sequence). This CDR3 is 12 amino acids long. Deletions cut 3 bases from V and 10 bases from J, with 13 bases between. CDR3 sequence reads: CASSFTAGEQYV. Here the CDR3 DNA reads TGTGCCAGCAGCTTTACGGCAGGGGAACAGTACGTC.

This rearrangement joins TRBV7-9 to TRBJ2-3, with D possibly being TRBD1 (6 bases). The V end was cut by 5 bases, the J end by 2 bases, with 17 bases between. The CDR3 spans 16 residues. In germline, CDR1 is SEHNR, CDR2 FQNEAQ (reference sequence). CDR3 sequence reads: CASSPFDRIDTDTQYF. The CDR3 nucleotides read TGTGCCAGCAGCCCCTTTGACAGGATAGACACAGATACGCAGTATTTT.

V is TRBV7-9 and J is TRBJ1-2; D is undetermined. The CDR3 extends over 14 amino acids. Trimming stripped 5 bases from V and 0 bases from J, with 10 bases between. The germline gives CDR1 SEHNR, CDR2 FQNEAQ (reference sequence). The CDR3 coding sequence is TGTGCCAGCAGCCCCTGGCCCGCTAACTATGGCTACACCTTC. Translated, it gives CASSPWPANYGYTF.